Below, 24 T cell receptor beta chains from the same sample are listed, as sequenced in a study of T-cell memory formation after mild COVID-19. Each CDR3 protein is one row after TCRdb ran MiXCR on the 5' RACE reads. The top ten clones hold 20% to 25% of a sample with some 320,000 distinct CDR3 sequences, about 13% of them seen once. Material for sequencing was PBMCs or a T cell subset sorted from them (not recorded which). The receptor set was obtained from a man aged 18 to 29 who had mild COVID-19 (a few samples of this study predate the infection). Cell type and time point are not known.

This clonotype was found a few times. The rearrangement links TRBV6-2 or TRBV6-3 to TRBJ2-3, with 13 bases lining up with TRBD2. This CDR3 contains 16 residues. Germline loops: CDR1 MNHEY, CDR2 SVGEGT. J lost 2 bases, V lost 6 bases, and 5 bases had no gene match. The CDR3 bases are TGTGCCAGCAGAACGGGACTAGCGGGGATCACAGATACGCAGTATTTT. Translated, it gives CASRTGLAGITDTQYF.

This clonotype was observed once. The rearrangement uses TRBV29-1 and TRBJ2-3; D possibly uses TRBD1 or TRBD2 (5 bases each). The CDR3 length is 13 residues. Looked up from germline, CDR1 is SQVTM and CDR2 is ANQGSEA. Trimming took off 1 base at V and 0 bases at J, with 5 bases between the two ends. CDR3 coding DNA: TGCAGCGTTGAAGGGGACAGCACAGATACGCAGTATTTT. This codes for CSVEGDSTDTQYF.

This clonotype was observed a handful of times. V is TRBV18 and J is TRBJ1-1, with D perhaps TRBD1 (5 bases). CDR1 is KGHSH, CDR2 LQKENI, per germline. This CDR3 has 13 amino acids. With 1 base removed from V and 7 bases from J, the gap between germline ends came to 10 bases. The CDR3 loop reads CASSPLQGGEAFF. In DNA, the CDR3 is TGTGCCAGCTCACCACTGCAGGGCGGTGAAGCTTTCTTT.

This clonotype was recorded a few times. The CDR3 is CASSLTGRGGQGAEQFF. The CDR3 DNA follows: TGTGCCAGCAGCTTGACGGGCCGGGGGGGCCAAGGTGCTGAGCAGTTCTTC. V usage is TRBV5-4 and J usage is TRBJ2-1; TRBD2 matches at 8 bases. The germline CDR1 and CDR2 sequences are SGHNT and YYREEE (reference sequence). The trim removed 1 base at V and 9 bases at J, leaving 15 bases unmatched. CDR3 length equals 17 residues.

This chain uses TRBV7-3 with TRBJ2-3; D remains unclear. V gave up 6 bases and J gave up 8 bases, with 15 bases separating them. The CDR3 is 13 residues long. Germline loops: CDR1 SGHTA, CDR2 FQGTGA. CDR3 protein: CASSGGNVGTQYF. CDR3 DNA sequence: TGTGCCAGCAGTGGTGGGAATGTAGGTACGCAGTATTTT. Using reference TRBV7-3 and TRBJ2-3 for the parts outside the CDR3, the full variable domain is GAGVSQTPSNKVTEKGKYVELRCDPISGHTALYWYRQSLGQGPEFLIYFQGTGAADDSGLPNDRFFAVRPEGSVSTLKIQRTERGDSAVYLCASSGGNVGTQYFGPGTRLTVL.

This chain links TRBV7-9 with TRBJ2-1, with D perhaps given as TRBD1 or TRBD2 (5 bases each). The CDR3 runs to 17 residues. V lost 3 bases to trimming and J lost 5 bases, with 20 bases between them. The germline V gene has CDR1 SEHNR and CDR2 FQNEAQ (reference sequence). CDR3 residues: CASSFLSNRDGNNEQFF. The CDR3 nucleotides read TGTGCCAGCAGCTTTCTCTCAAACCGGGACGGGAACAATGAGCAGTTCTTC.

This clonotype was seen a few times. This chain uses TRBV9 with TRBJ2-3; TRBD2 agrees at 7 bases. V lost 4 bases and J lost 4; bases outside the gene matches: 3. CDR1 and CDR2 from the germline V gene are SGDLS and YYNGEE. The CDR3 runs to 13 residues. The CDR3 DNA reads as TGTGCCAGCAGCCGGACTAGTTCAGATACGCAGTATTTT. Translation: CASSRTSSDTQYF.

CDR3 protein: CSVEVVAEQFF. CDR3 DNA sequence: TGCAGCGTTGAGGTGGTTGCTGAGCAGTTCTTC. The chain couples TRBV29-1 to TRBJ2-1; D not resolved. CDR1 is SQVTM and CDR2 is ANQGSEA in the germline V gene. The CDR3 has 11 residues. V gave up 3 bases and J gave up 9 bases, with 9 bases separating them.

This clonotype came up a few times. This chain joins TRBV7-8 and TRBJ1-1; 9 nucleotides line up with TRBD1. The CDR3 spans 16 residues. Per the germline V gene, CDR1 is SGHVS and CDR2 is FQNEAQ. V was pared by 4 bases and J by 0 bases, with 6 bases of the junction left unmatched. CDR3 in amino acids: CASSSTGGPMNTEAFF. The CDR3 DNA follows: TGTGCCAGCAGCTCGACAGGGGGACCCATGAACACTGAAGCTTTCTTT.

This clonotype was seen just once. The genes are TRBV4-3 and TRBJ2-2; D not certain. Trimming removed 2 bases at V and 3 bases at J, with 13 bases between. The CDR3 has 16 residues. The germline CDR1 and CDR2 sequences are LGHNA and YSLEER. CDR3 bases: TGCGCCAGCAGCCAACCGCATCGTGGGGACACCGGGGAGCTGTTTTTT. It translates to CASSQPHRGDTGELFF.

This clonotype was recorded a few times. The chain couples TRBV12-3 or TRBV12-4 to TRBJ2-7; 11 nucleotides match TRBD1. V lost 4 bases and J lost 3; bases outside the gene matches: 11. This CDR3 spans 17 amino acids. CDR3 in DNA: TGTGCCAGCAGTTCCCCAACCGGGACAGGGGGAAACTACGAGCAGTACTTC. This gives the protein CASSSPTGTGGNYEQYF.

V is TRBV7-7 and J is TRBJ2-1; D assignment may be TRBD1 or TRBD2 (5 bases each). Trimming shortened V by 5 bases and J by 0 bases, and 23 bases separated the two germline ends. The CDR3 covers 19 residues. Germline V CDR1 and CDR2: SSHAT, FNYEAQ (reference sequence). The CDR3 loop reads CASSPVRSGGFSSYNEQFF. As DNA, the CDR3 is TGTGCCAGCAGCCCGGTTCGTAGTGGGGGATTCAGCTCCTACAATGAGCAGTTCTTC.

The chain has TRBV2 and TRBJ2-7; 11 nucleotides line up with TRBD1. The CDR3 is 13 residues long. CDR1 is SNHLY and CDR2 is FYNNEI in the germline V gene. The trim removed 8 bases at V and 3 bases at J, leaving 3 bases unmatched. The CDR3 loop reads CASGGTGGYEQYF. The CDR3 nucleotides are TGTGCCAGCGGGGGGACAGGGGGCTACGAGCAGTACTTC.

This clonotype was counted only a few times. The rearrangement uses TRBV7-2 and TRBJ2-5; D gene ambiguous. Germline lookup yields CDR1 SGHTA and CDR2 FQGNSA. This CDR3 has 15 amino acids. V lost 1 base to trimming and J lost 5 bases, with 14 bases between them. CDR3 in DNA: TGTGCCAGCAGCTTAGACTATAGCCGTACGGAGACCCAGTACTTC. Translation gives CASSLDYSRTETQYF.

This clonotype has only a few counts. The chain uses TRBV4-3 and TRBJ1-6; maybe TRBD1 (6 bases). The V end lost 1 base, the J end lost 7 bases, and 17 bases lay between the germline ends. CDR1 is LGHNA, CDR2 YSLEER, per germline. The CDR3 is 17 amino acids. In DNA form, the CDR3 reads TGCGCCAGCAGCCAAGGGCCACAGGGTTTCGGAAATTCACCCCTCCACTTT. Protein product: CASSQGPQGFGNSPLHF.

The chain links TRBV7-9 to TRBJ1-6, with a possible D match to TRBD1 (5 bases). The CDR3 consists of 15 residues. The germline V gene encodes CDR1 SEHNR and CDR2 FQNEAQ (reference sequence). Trimming removed 5 bases from V and 4 bases from J, with 12 bases in between. As DNA, the CDR3 is TGTGCCAGCAGCGAGACCGGGGGGTATAATTCACCCCTCCACTTT. Translating it yields CASSETGGYNSPLHF.

To note about this clonotype: This may stem from a read error, because a much larger clone lies one nucleotide away. This chain links TRBV11-2 with TRBJ2-3, with unresolved D. Trimming pared 3 bases from V and 4 bases from J, leaving 17 bases between. This CDR3 spans 16 amino acids. Germline values: CDR1 SGHAT, CDR2 FQNNGV. This CDR3 is CASSFRTCWAADTQYF. The CDR3 coding sequence is TGTGCCAGCAGCTTTCGGACCTGTTGGGCCGCAGATACGCAGTATTTT.

As regards this clonotype: The germline gene is not matched at one end of the junction; a read error may be the cause. The chain couples TRBV2 to TRBJ1-5; 8 positions match TRBD1. This CDR3 spans 13 amino acids. Germline assignment: CDR1 SNHLY and CDR2 FYNNEI. In nucleotides, the CDR3 is TGTGCCAGCAGGGCAGGGGGCAAACAGCCCCAGCATTTT. Its protein product is CASRAGGKQPQHF.

The rearrangement joins TRBV2 to TRBJ2-2, with TRBD1 identical over 9 bases. This CDR3 is built from 17 residues. J lost 2 bases, V lost 4 bases, and 8 bases had no gene match. In germline, CDR1 is SNHLY, CDR2 FYNNEI. The DNA of the CDR3 is TGTGCCAGCAGTGCCCCTAGGGACAGGGCTAACACCGGGGAGCTGTTTTTT. This gives the protein CASSAPRDRANTGELFF.

This clonotype has only a few counts. This rearrangement joins TRBV28 to TRBJ1-3; D may be TRBD1 (5 bases). Germline V gene lookup returns CDR1 MDHEN and CDR2 SYDVKM. The V and J ends lost 6 bases and 4 bases respectively, with 13 bases between them. This CDR3 spans 14 amino acids. The CDR3 DNA follows: TGTGCCAGCAGGTCACGGGGACTAGGAAACACCATATATTTT. It specifies CASRSRGLGNTIYF.

The chain recombines TRBV4-1 with TRBJ1-2; D ambiguous. V dropped 5 bases and J dropped 4 bases, with 23 bases sitting between them. This CDR3 region has 17 residues. Germline V gene sequence: CDR1 MGHRA, CDR2 YSYEKL. This CDR3 reads CASSFGQPRGYSYGYTF. CDR3 nucleotide sequence: TGCGCCAGCAGCTTCGGCCAACCGAGAGGGTACAGCTATGGCTACACCTTC.

At least ten counts were recorded for this clonotype. The rearrangement joins TRBV4-3 to TRBJ2-3; D uncertain. The germline gives CDR1 LGHNA, CDR2 YSLEER. Trimming pared 0 bases from V and 2 bases from J, leaving 6 bases between. The length of the CDR3 is 14 residues. CDR3 DNA sequence: TGCGCCAGCAGCCAAGATGATGACACAGATACGCAGTATTTT. Amino acid sequence: CASSQDDDTDTQYF.

The rearrangement uses TRBV5-1 and TRBJ2-3; tentatively, D is TRBD1 (5 bases). Germline V gives CDR1 SGHRS, CDR2 YFSETQ. This CDR3 contains 15 residues. V lost 0 bases, J lost 2 bases, and 10 bases lay in between. CDR3 nucleotides: TGCGCCAGCAGCTTGGAGGGGCGGCCCACAGATACGCAGTATTTT. Protein: CASSLEGRPTDTQYF.

This clonotype occurred a few times. This chain joins TRBV4-3 and TRBJ2-3; 9 nucleotides agree with TRBD1. Per the germline V gene, CDR1 is LGHNA and CDR2 is YSLEER. The V segment lost 4 bases and the J segment 4 bases; nucleotides outside the gene matches: 9. CDR3 size: 16 residues. DNA for the CDR3: TGCGCCAGCAGCCGGGATCGTGGGACAGGGTCAGATACGCAGTATTTT. This translates into CASSRDRGTGSDTQYF.